A single sample is the source of the 4 T cell receptor beta chains below, sequenced in a study of blood T cell repertoires in COVID-19. Here immunoSEQ multiplex PCR was the method, and the copy in TCRdb shows in-frame clones only, minus some. The sample holds around 94,000 clones, more than 85% seen once. The source material was peripheral blood. The source is a man aged 18 to 35 with acute or convalescent COVID-19.

This clone was seen a single time. The rearrangement links TRBV4-1 to TRBJ2-7, with 13 bases fitting TRBD2. The CDR3 loop spans 19 amino acids. V gave up 2 bases and J gave up 1 base; unmatched junction bases: 11. The germline gives CDR1 MGHRA, CDR2 YSYEKL. For the CDR3, the DNA is TGCGCCAGCAGCCAATTCTACCCAACTAGCGGGGGGGAGTCCTACGAGCAGTACTTC. It specifies CASSQFYPTSGGESYEQYF.

The rearrangement links TRBV7-7 to TRBJ2-7, with D possibly matching TRBD2 (6 bases). The CDR3 length is 15 residues. Trimming stripped 3 bases from V and 0 bases from J, with 12 bases between. The germline V gene has CDR1 SSHAT and CDR2 FNYEAQ (reference sequence). CDR3 nucleotides: TGTGCCAGCAGCTTCGGGATGGGGGGCTCCTACGAGCAGTACTTC. Translating it yields CASSFGMGGSYEQYF.

The rearrangement uses TRBV5-1 and TRBJ2-7; 9 nucleotides match TRBD1. After removal of 2 bases from V and 2 bases from J, the junction contained 8 bases not matched to a gene. The CDR3 sequence is 16 residues long. Looked up from germline, CDR1 is SGHRS and CDR2 is YFSETQ. In DNA, the CDR3 is TGCGCCAGCAGCTTAACCGGGACAGGGAACACCTACGAGCAGTACTTC. It yields the protein CASSLTGTGNTYEQYF.

The chain employs TRBV6-1 and TRBJ1-1; 7 bases line up with TRBD1. In germline, CDR1 is MNHNS, CDR2 SASEGT. The V gene end was trimmed by 2 bases and the J gene end by 5 bases; junction bases not matched to a gene: 8. The length of the CDR3 is 15 residues. The CDR3 loop reads CASSESFEGATEAFF. The CDR3 nucleotides are TGTGCCAGCAGTGAATCCTTCGAGGGGGCAACTGAAGCTTTCTTT.